Below, one T cell receptor beta chain is given with its context. What it recognizes is unknown. TCRdb called the PCR reads again in MiXCR, with one record for every CDR3 protein. This table has about 640,000 distinct CDR3 sequences, nearly 20% appearing once. The sample is drawn from a study of molecular identifiers for immune sequencing clone quantification. Study-wide results and limits: Jurkat TCR RNA spiked in from one cell could reportedly be detected among some 980,000 naive cells.

The CDR3 has 14 residues. Germline CDR1 MNHEY, CDR2 SMNVEV (reference sequence). V lost 8 bases and J lost 5; bases outside the gene matches: 12. This chain joins TRBV27 and TRBJ2-7, with 7 bases identical to TRBD2. The sample taken for sequencing was naive CD8+ T cells from blood, with Jurkat cell RNA spiked in. As to subset: FACS-sorted CD8+CD4-CCR7+CD45RA+ naive T cells. This TCR came from a human donor in good health. Some libraries in this study had Jurkat cell RNA spiked in. The CDR3 sequence: CASCPSGGSNEQYF. The CDR3 DNA follows: TGTGCCAGCTGCCCCTCTGGCGGGAGTAACGAGCAGTACTTC.